Reported below is one T cell receptor beta chain. Source study methods: Amplifying reference gene primers gave estimates of nucleated cell counts. Assay used: immunoSEQ multiplex PCR; TCRdb lists only in-frame clones, some missing. That table furnishes V, J and clone size, whereas the DNA furnished D and trimming. The data contain about 210,000 clones, 70% to 85% of them singletons. This sample stems from a study of blood T cell repertoires in COVID-19. Germline CDR1 and CDR2: SGHDT and YYEEEE. Trimming took off 1 base at V and 3 bases at J, with 5 bases between the two ends. The length of the CDR3 is 13 residues.

The clonotype originates from a man aged 50-60 years with active or convalescent COVID-19. This chain connects TRBV5-6 to TRBJ1-3; D gene unclear. The sequenced sample consisted of peripheral blood. CDR3 nucleotide sequence: TGTGCCAGCAGCTTGTTTTATGGAAACACCATATATTTT. Translated: CASSLFYGNTIYF.